Below, 29 T cell receptor beta chains from the same sample are listed, as sequenced in a study of T cell responses to AZD1222 COVID-19 vaccine (dated by TCRdb to the early 2020s). The time point label corresponds to: baseline before first vaccination. The treatment or condition label on this specimen signifies: meningococcal conjugate vaccine given as trial control. Library generation was performed with the immunoSEQ multiplex PCR assay. The clones in this table, taken by TCRdb from immuneACCESS, are in-frame only. Not every clone is retained; where verified, under half of the shortfall comes from an unresolved V gene, and the cause of the rest is unknown. The table for this sample lists approximately 83,000 clones; around 90% of them were counted only once. 4.5% to 5.5% of the sample is in the top ten clones. The sequenced sample was peripheral blood, obtained on day 0 of MenACWY control vaccination. The receptors originated from an adult in good health.

The chain uses TRBV10-3 and TRBJ2-7, with D perhaps matching TRBD1 (6 bases). The CDR3 covers 14 residues. Trimming took off 0 bases at V and 5 bases at J, with 11 bases between the two ends. CDR1 is ENHRY, CDR2 SYGVKD, per germline. The CDR3 is CAISESTGPNEQYF. DNA of the CDR3: TGTGCCATCAGTGAGTCGACAGGACCCAACGAGCAGTACTTC.

The V gene is TRBV3-1 (or the pseudogene TRBV3-2), the J gene TRBJ2-1; D unclear. V lost 0 bases, J lost 7 bases, and 16 bases lay in between. The CDR3 runs 16 residues. Germline V gene lookup returns CDR1 LGHDT and CDR2 YNNKEL (reference sequence). This CDR3 is CASSQDAGRFLNEQFF. The CDR3 DNA follows: TGTGCCAGCAGCCAAGATGCAGGACGATTTCTGAATGAGCAGTTCTTC.

The V and J genes are TRBV3-1 (or the pseudogene TRBV3-2) and TRBJ2-6; 8 bases agree with TRBD2. V lost 0 bases and J lost 2; bases outside the gene matches: 12. The CDR3 has 20 residues. Germline V CDR1 and CDR2: LGHDT, YNNKEL (reference sequence). The CDR3 reads CASSQEFAGIAGTGANVLTF. The CDR3 DNA sequence: TGTGCCAGCAGCCAAGAATTCGCTGGGATAGCGGGAACTGGGGCCAACGTCCTGACTTTC.

The chain carries TRBV19 and TRBJ1-2; tentative D call: TRBD1 (5 bases). Germline CDR1 LNHDA, CDR2 SQIVND (reference sequence). Trimming cost V 4 bases and J 2 bases, with 11 bases left between them. The CDR3 is made up of 14 amino acids. The CDR3 sequence: CASSTEGQNYGYTF. CDR3 bases: TGTGCCAGTAGTACCGAGGGGCAGAACTATGGCTACACCTTC.

This clone was seen once. The rearrangement joins TRBV18 to TRBJ1-3, with D unclear. This CDR3 contains 12 residues. V dropped 4 bases and J dropped 5 bases, with 6 bases sitting between them. Germline values: CDR1 KGHSH, CDR2 LQKENI. This CDR3 is CASSRERNTIYF. As DNA, the CDR3 is TGTGCCAGCTCACGGGAAAGAAACACCATATATTTT.

The chain joins TRBV11-2 to TRBJ1-1; 7 bases are shared with TRBD1. CDR1 is SGHAT and CDR2 is FQNNGV in the germline V gene. With 6 bases clipped from V and 3 bases from J, the junction kept 7 bases outside the gene matches. This CDR3 has 14 amino acids. CDR3 sequence: CASSSGTAYTEAFF. The CDR3, as DNA: TGTGCCAGCAGTTCCGGGACAGCATACACTGAAGCTTTCTTT. The variable domain in full, with the rest retrieved from reference TRBV11-2 and TRBJ1-1, is EAGVAQSPRYKIIEKRQSVAFWCNPISGHATLYWYQQILGQGPKLLIQFQNNGVVDDSQLPKDRFSAERLKGVDSTLKIQPAKLEDSAVYLCASSSGTAYTEAFFGQGTRLTVV.

Only one count was recorded for this clone. The J gene is TRBJ2-2, the V gene TRBV29-1; 9 nucleotides align to TRBD1. The CDR3 has 15 amino acids. Germline V gene lookup returns CDR1 SQVTM and CDR2 ANQGSEA. Trimming took 6 bases from V and 3 from J; bases not matched to a gene: 8. Here the CDR3 reads CSVSGTGGYTGELFF. The DNA of the CDR3 is TGCAGCGTGTCGGGTACAGGGGGCTACACCGGGGAGCTGTTTTTT.

This clone is a singleton in its sample. This chain connects TRBV4-1 to TRBJ2-7; 7 bases line up with TRBD1. Germline CDR1 MGHRA, CDR2 YSYEKL. The CDR3 consists of 19 residues. With 0 bases clipped from V and 4 bases from J, the junction kept 18 bases outside the gene matches. CDR3 loop: CASSQDFLLPGQFSYEQYF. The CDR3 DNA reads as TGCGCCAGCAGCCAAGATTTCCTCCTCCCGGGACAGTTTTCATACGAGCAGTACTTC.

J is TRBJ2-1 and V is TRBV20-1; no definite D call. V dropped 7 bases and J dropped 6 bases, with 10 bases sitting between them. This CDR3 contains 11 residues. Germline V gene lookup returns CDR1 DFQATT and CDR2 SNEGSKA (reference sequence). Here the CDR3 reads CSVGHLNEQFF. The CDR3 DNA reads TGCAGTGTTGGCCACCTCAATGAGCAGTTCTTC.

The CDR3 sequence: CASRPTGRPEAFF. The CDR3 DNA follows: TGTGCCAGCCGCCCTACAGGGAGGCCTGAAGCTTTCTTT. V usage is TRBV6-5 and J usage is TRBJ1-1; weak D call: TRBD1 (6 bases). CDR1 MNHEY and CDR2 SVGAGI come from the germline V gene. V lost 8 bases and J 6 bases, leaving 16 bases between the germline ends. The CDR3 loop spans 13 amino acids.

The chain recombines TRBV11-1 with TRBJ2-2; TRBD1 might be the D (5 bases). CDR1 and CDR2 from the germline V gene are SGHAT and FQDESV (reference sequence). The CDR3 length is 15 residues. V lost 6 bases, J lost 2 bases, and 13 bases lay in between. CDR3 DNA sequence: TGTGCCAGCAGTTCCTTGGGGCTTAACACCGGGGAGCTGTTTTTT. Amino acids: CASSSLGLNTGELFF. Together with reference TRBV11-1 and TRBJ2-2, the CDR3 gives the full variable domain: EAEVAQSPRYKITEKSQAVAFWCDPISGHATLYWYRQILGQGPELLVQFQDESVVDDSQLPKDRFSAERLKGVDSTLKIQPAELGDSAMYLCASSSLGLNTGELFFGEGSRLTVL.

This clone showed up just once. J is TRBJ2-4 and V is TRBV11-2; maybe TRBD1 (6 bases). V was pared by 5 bases and J by 2 bases, with 13 bases between. Germline V CDR1 and CDR2: SGHAT, FQNNGV. The CDR3 totals 15 residues. The CDR3 coding sequence is TGTGCCAGCAGCCCTCAGGGGACAACCAAAAACATTCAGTACTTC. This sequence encodes CASSPQGTTKNIQYF.

CDR3 bases: TGTGCCAGCAGAGGACTAGCGGGGACCACAGATACGCAGTATTTT. Amino acids: CASRGLAGTTDTQYF. The rearrangement links TRBV2 to TRBJ2-3; TRBD2 agrees at 12 bases. The CDR3 is 15 residues long. Germline-derived CDR1 and CDR2 are SNHLY and FYNNEI. Trimming took 6 bases from V and 2 from J; bases not matched to a gene: 3.

The chain links TRBV28 to TRBJ1-2; D ambiguous. The V gene's germline CDR1 is MDHEN and CDR2 SYDVKM. The CDR3 has 13 amino acids. Trimming shortened V by 6 bases and J by 8 bases, and 16 bases separated the two germline ends. Here the CDR3 DNA reads TGTGCCAGCAGCCTCGGACCGGCGGTGGGCTACACCTTC. As protein: CASSLGPAVGYTF.

The rearrangement links TRBV4-3 to TRBJ2-3; 7 bases are shared with TRBD1. The CDR3 loop spans 16 amino acids. In germline, CDR1 is LGHNA, CDR2 YSLEER. V lost 0 bases and J lost 3; bases outside the gene matches: 6. CDR3 sequence: CASSQDQTGPTDTQYF. The CDR3 bases are TGCGCCAGCAGCCAAGATCAGACAGGGCCTACAGATACGCAGTATTTT.

CDR3 sequence: CASRGQGANQPQHF. DNA for the CDR3: TGTGCCAGCAGGGGACAGGGGGCTAATCAGCCCCAGCATTTT. This sequence joins TRBV6-5 and TRBJ1-5, with 12 nucleotides matching TRBD1. Germline values: CDR1 MNHEY, CDR2 SVGAGI. The CDR3 contains 14 residues. The V segment lost 6 bases and the J segment 4 bases; nucleotides outside the gene matches: 1.

This chain links TRBV14 with TRBJ1-2, with a weak D call TRBD1 (5 bases). CDR1 is SGHDN, CDR2 FVKESK, per germline. The V end was cut by 3 bases, the J end by 4 bases, with 9 bases between. The CDR3 runs to 13 residues. The CDR3 sequence: CASSQGPLYGYTF. The CDR3 DNA follows: TGTGCCAGCAGCCAGGGACCGCTCTATGGCTACACCTTC.

The sample holds one count of this clone. The rearrangement links TRBV2 to TRBJ2-4, with D possibly TRBD2 on 6 matching bases. Trimming left V 11 bases short and J 2 bases short, with 10 bases between. Germline V gene sequence: CDR1 SNHLY, CDR2 FYNNEI. The CDR3 is 12 amino acids. The CDR3 bases are TGTGCCTCGGGGGTGTCCAAAAACATTCAGTACTTC. Encoded protein: CASGVSKNIQYF.

V usage is TRBV6-6 and J usage is TRBJ2-2; 8 bases line up with TRBD2. The CDR3 loop spans 16 amino acids. CDR1 MNHNY and CDR2 SVGAGI come from the germline V gene (reference sequence). V trimming: 2 bases; J trimming: 4 bases; junction bases outside the gene matches: 6. CDR3 region: CASSYISGRGTGELFF. In nucleotides, the CDR3 is TGTGCCAGCAGTTACATTTCCGGGAGGGGCACCGGGGAGCTGTTTTTT.

By frequency in the sample, this clone is large. V and J are TRBV6-5 and TRBJ1-1; D call uncertain. The germline gives CDR1 MNHEY, CDR2 SVGAGI. V lost 0 bases, J lost 3 bases, and 11 bases lay in between. The CDR3 is 15 residues long. CDR3 protein: CASSYSNLLDTEAFF. The CDR3 DNA reads as TGTGCCAGCAGTTACTCGAATTTATTGGACACTGAAGCTTTCTTT.

The rearrangement uses TRBV6-5 and TRBJ1-3, with 9 nucleotides matching TRBD1. Unmatched junction bases numbered 11, after V lost 9 bases and J lost 8 bases. Germline-derived CDR1 and CDR2 are MNHEY and SVGAGI. The CDR3 consists of 14 residues. CDR3 DNA: TGTGCCAGTATGGAGCCGGACAGGGGCGACACCATATATTTT. Its protein is CASMEPDRGDTIYF.

The rearrangement joins TRBV4-3 to TRBJ2-2; D is uncertain. The germline CDR1 and CDR2 sequences are LGHNA and YSLEER. V lost 1 base to trimming and J lost 6 bases, with 6 bases between them. The CDR3 loop spans 13 amino acids. CDR3 sequence (DNA): TGCGCCAGCAGCCAAGGTGCGGCCGGGGAGCTGTTTTTT. This encodes CASSQGAAGELFF.

The V and J genes are TRBV11-2 and TRBJ2-1; 7 nucleotides match TRBD1. J lost 6 bases, V lost 4 bases, and 12 bases had no gene match. The CDR3 consists of 16 residues. The germline CDR1 and CDR2 sequences are SGHAT and FQNNGV. The CDR3 sequence is CASSSTTGTDPNEQFF. CDR3 bases: TGTGCCAGCAGCTCGACTACCGGGACAGATCCCAATGAGCAGTTCTTC.

This rearrangement joins TRBV13 to TRBJ1-4; D unresolved. From germline, CDR1 is PRHDT and CDR2 FYEKMQ (reference sequence). Between the trimmed V and J ends, which lost 4 bases and 7 bases, there was a span of 19 bases. The CDR3 has 16 amino acids. The CDR3 coding sequence is TGTGCCAGCAGCTCCCGGGAGTGGGGAGGAACTGAAAAACTGTTTTTT. This translates into CASSSREWGGTEKLFF.

The rearrangement uses TRBV2 and TRBJ1-2; TRBD1 might be the D (5 bases). The germline V gene has CDR1 SNHLY and CDR2 FYNNEI. The CDR3 covers 13 residues. Trimming pared 2 bases from V and 4 bases from J, leaving 8 bases between. CDR3 DNA sequence: TGTGCCAGCAGTGAAAATCAGGGCTATGGCTACACCTTC. Translating gives CASSENQGYGYTF. Full variable domain (missing parts from reference TRBV2 and TRBJ1-2): EPEVTQTPSHQVTQMGQEVILRCVPISNHLYFYWYRQILGQKVEFLVSFYNNEISEKSEIFDDQFSVERPDGSNFTLKIRSTKLEDSAMYFCASSENQGYGYTFGSGTRLTVV.

This sequence joins TRBV10-3 and TRBJ1-2; the D gene is possibly TRBD1 (5 bases). With 4 bases removed from V and 7 bases from J, the gap between germline ends came to 7 bases. The CDR3 spans 11 residues. CDR1 ENHRY and CDR2 SYGVKD come from the germline V gene. The CDR3, as DNA: TGTGCCATCAGTGGGGGGGGTGGCTACACCTTC. As protein: CAISGGGGYTF.

J is TRBJ1-1 and V is TRBV10-1, with D possibly being TRBD1 (6 bases). Per germline, CDR1 WNHNN and CDR2 SYGVQD (reference sequence). This CDR3 is 13 amino acids long. Between the trimmed V and J ends, which lost 4 bases and 11 bases, there was a span of 17 bases. CDR3 residues: CASSGGDAQGAFF. CDR3 bases: TGCGCCAGCAGTGGAGGGGACGCCCAGGGGGCTTTCTTT.

This clone appeared once. This rearrangement joins TRBV6-5 to TRBJ1-1; 10 bases are a match to TRBD1. CDR1 is MNHEY and CDR2 is SVGAGI in the germline V gene. The CDR3 is made up of 12 amino acids. The ends lost 6 bases at V and 8 bases at J; junction bases unmatched: 3. CDR3 in DNA: TGTGCCAGCAGCGGGACAGGGGAGGAAGCTTTCTTT. Its protein is CASSGTGEEAFF.

J is TRBJ2-1 and V is TRBV15, with a tentative D call TRBD1 (5 bases). This CDR3 is 16 amino acids long. The germline V gene encodes CDR1 LNHNV and CDR2 YYDKDF (reference sequence). Trimming left V 2 bases short and J 3 bases short, with 14 bases between. CDR3 loop: CATSRSNKGDYNEQFF. CDR3 DNA sequence: TGTGCCACCAGCAGAAGTAATAAAGGGGACTACAATGAGCAGTTCTTC.